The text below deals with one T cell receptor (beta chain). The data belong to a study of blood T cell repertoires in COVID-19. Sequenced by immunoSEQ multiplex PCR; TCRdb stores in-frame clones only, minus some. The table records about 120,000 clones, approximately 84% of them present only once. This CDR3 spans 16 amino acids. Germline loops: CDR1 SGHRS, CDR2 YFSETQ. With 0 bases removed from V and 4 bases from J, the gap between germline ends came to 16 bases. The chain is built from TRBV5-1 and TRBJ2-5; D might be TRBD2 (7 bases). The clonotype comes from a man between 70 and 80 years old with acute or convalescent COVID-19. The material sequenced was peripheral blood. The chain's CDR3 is CASSLDKAGARETQYF. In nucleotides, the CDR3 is TGCGCCAGCAGCTTGGATAAGGCGGGGGCACGAGAGACCCAGTACTTC.